The 21 T cell receptor beta chains below come from one sample, sequenced in a study of human T cells and chemical hapten exposure. Indicated time point: patch test 1, 2 weeks after DPC sensitization. The treatment denotes: therapeutic diphenylcyclopropenone sensitization with weekly scalp DPC. One entry per CDR3 protein results from TCRdb running MiXCR on the RACE reads. The sample consists of 90,000 to 120,000 distinct CDR3 sequences, around 10% of them appearing once. The starting material was whole blood, obtained in connection with sensitization to the hapten diphenylcyclopropenone (DPC). The receptors derive from a woman in her thirties or forties with alopecia areata. Some clones in this sample may be carry-over from other donors' samples.

This clonotype has a count of ten or more. This rearrangement joins TRBV20-1 to TRBJ1-2, with D uncertain. Trimming stripped 4 bases from V and 2 bases from J, with 11 bases between. The CDR3 sequence is 13 residues long. Germline CDR1 is DFQATT and CDR2 is SNEGSKA (reference sequence). CDR3 nucleotide sequence: TGCAGTGCTACGATCACGACAAACTATGGCTACACCTTC. Translated, it gives CSATITTNYGYTF.

This clonotype has only a few counts. The rearrangement links TRBV20-1 to TRBJ2-4; D gene unclear. The CDR3 runs 13 residues. Between the trimmed V and J ends, which lost 7 bases and 2 bases, there was a span of 12 bases. The germline V gene has CDR1 DFQATT and CDR2 SNEGSKA (reference sequence). CDR3 sequence reads: CSGKDGSKNIQYF. DNA for the CDR3: TGCAGTGGAAAAGACGGTTCCAAAAACATTCAGTACTTC.

This clonotype was counted only a few times. The V and J genes are TRBV28 and TRBJ1-5; D may be TRBD1 (6 bases). V was trimmed by 5 bases and J by 0 bases, leaving 17 bases between them. The CDR3 is made up of 17 amino acids. In germline, CDR1 is MDHEN, CDR2 SYDVKM. Here the CDR3 reads CASSPFGGGLSNQPQHF. The DNA for the CDR3 is TGTGCCAGCAGTCCCTTTGGCGGGGGCCTTAGCAATCAGCCCCAGCATTTT.

This clonotype was picked up a small number of times. This chain joins TRBV6-5 and TRBJ1-2; D is uncertain. The germline V and J ends were trimmed by 2 bases and 6 bases, with 10 bases remaining between them. Germline CDR1 is MNHEY and CDR2 is SVGAGI. The CDR3 totals 13 residues. CDR3 residues: CASSYQPTDGYTF. The DNA for the CDR3 is TGTGCCAGCAGTTACCAACCGACCGATGGCTACACCTTC.

This rearrangement joins TRBV29-1 to TRBJ2-7; D may match TRBD1 or TRBD2 (5 bases each). Trimming pared 4 bases from V and 0 bases from J, leaving 7 bases between. Germline V gene data show CDR1 as SQVTM and CDR2 as ANQGSEA. This CDR3 comprises 12 residues. This CDR3 reads CSVGGSSYEQYF. CDR3 DNA: TGCAGCGTTGGGGGGAGCTCCTACGAGCAGTACTTC.

There are many counts of this clonotype. The CDR3 DNA follows: TGTGCCAGCAGCCAATTTAGCGGGAGGGGAAATGAGCAGTTCTTC. Translating it yields CASSQFSGRGNEQFF. The chain has TRBV3-1 and TRBJ2-1; 11 positions agree with TRBD2. This CDR3 comprises 15 residues. V shed 2 bases, J shed 7 bases, and the junction held 4 bases outside the gene matches. The germline V gene has CDR1 LGHDT and CDR2 YNNKEL (reference sequence).

This clonotype was seen many times. J is TRBJ1-5 and V is TRBV10-3; tentative D call: TRBD1 (5 bases). The germline gives CDR1 ENHRY, CDR2 SYGVKD. The V end lost 6 bases, the J end lost 0 bases, and 9 bases lay between the germline ends. The CDR3 runs to 14 residues. For the CDR3, the DNA is TGTGCCATCAGCTCGGGGGATAGCAATCAGCCCCAGCATTTT. Protein: CAISSGDSNQPQHF.

In its sample, this clonotype was seen a few times. The rearrangement joins TRBV7-9 to TRBJ1-2; no firm D call. The CDR3 has 15 residues. Trimming shortened V by 0 bases and J by 0 bases, and 8 bases separated the two germline ends. From germline, CDR1 is SEHNR and CDR2 FQNEAQ (reference sequence). CDR3 in DNA: TGTGCCAGCAGCTTAGCGATGGGGACTAACTATGGCTACACCTTC. Amino acid sequence: CASSLAMGTNYGYTF.

The J gene is TRBJ2-1, the V gene TRBV2, with D tentatively TRBD1 or TRBD2 (5 bases each). From germline, CDR1 is SNHLY and CDR2 FYNNEI. Trimming stripped 4 bases from V and 9 bases from J, with 13 bases between. The CDR3 length is 13 residues. The CDR3 sequence is CASSAGRDGEQFF. CDR3 coding DNA: TGTGCCAGCAGTGCAGGACGGGACGGTGAGCAGTTCTTC.

The chain links TRBV6-2 or TRBV6-3 to TRBJ2-1; D is perhaps TRBD2 (6 bases). V lost 8 bases and J lost 2, with 10 bases in between. The CDR3 is 13 residues long. Germline lookup yields CDR1 MNHEY and CDR2 SVGEGT. The CDR3 nucleotides read TGTGCCAGCCGGACTAATACCTACAATGAGCAGTTCTTC. As protein: CASRTNTYNEQFF.

At least ten counts were recorded for this clonotype. The chain uses TRBV30 and TRBJ1-4, with a possible D match to TRBD1 (6 bases). CDR3 size: 17 residues. V lost 1 base to trimming and J lost 4 bases, with 19 bases between them. CDR1 GTSNPN and CDR2 SVGIG come from the germline V gene (reference sequence). CDR3 DNA: TGTGCCTGGAGTGCGCGAATGACAGGTGTTGTTAATGAAAAACTGTTTTTT. This codes for CAWSARMTGVVNEKLFF.

V gene TRBV12-3 or TRBV12-4 combines with J gene TRBJ2-3; 10 nucleotides agree with TRBD2. CDR3 length equals 16 residues. Trimming at V came to 2 bases and at J to 4 bases, leaving 6 bases not matched to a gene. The CDR3 is CASSLYRSGGADTQYF. The CDR3 DNA follows: TGTGCCAGCAGTTTATACCGCAGCGGGGGGGCAGATACGCAGTATTTT.

V is TRBV6-2 or TRBV6-3 and J is TRBJ2-7, with 9 bases lining up with TRBD1. V shed 4 bases, J shed 5 bases, and the junction held 6 bases outside the gene matches. The CDR3 runs to 14 residues. Germline V CDR1 and CDR2: MNHEY, SVGEGT. CDR3 region: CASSFRTGVNEQYF. In DNA, the CDR3 is TGTGCCAGCAGTTTCAGGACAGGGGTGAACGAGCAGTACTTC.

The chain recombines TRBV6-5 with TRBJ2-7; 7 bases match TRBD2. The CDR3 length is 13 residues. The germline CDR1 and CDR2 sequences are MNHEY and SVGAGI. V lost 5 bases, J lost 3 bases, and 4 bases stayed unmatched. CDR3 nucleotides: TGTGCCAGCAGTCGGCGGGGGAACTACGAGCAGTACTTC. It yields the protein CASSRRGNYEQYF.

This clonotype has at least ten counts. The chain employs TRBV29-1 and TRBJ1-1; D remains unclear. Germline CDR1 is SQVTM and CDR2 is ANQGSEA. There are 11 residues in the CDR3. The ends were cut back, 3 bases at V and 1 base at J, with 3 bases in the middle. Here the CDR3 DNA reads TGCAGCGTTGAGGGGAACACTGAAGCTTTCTTT. This codes for CSVEGNTEAFF.

This clonotype was detected only a few times. The chain is built from TRBV14 and TRBJ2-2, with TRBD2 matching 10 bases. V was pared by 2 bases and J by 4 bases, with 1 base of the junction left unmatched. CDR1 and CDR2 from the germline V gene are SGHDN and FVKESK. The CDR3 is 15 residues long. CDR3 protein: CASSQLAGVTGELFF. The CDR3 DNA reads TGTGCCAGCAGCCAACTAGCGGGAGTCACCGGGGAGCTGTTTTTT.

The chain couples TRBV5-1 to TRBJ2-3; 8 bases line up with TRBD2. CDR1 and CDR2 from the germline V gene are SGHRS and YFSETQ. CDR3 length equals 16 residues. After removal of 4 bases from V and 2 bases from J, the junction contained 9 bases not matched to a gene. The CDR3 DNA reads as TGCGCCAGCAGCCGATATAGCGGGACGACCACAGATACGCAGTATTTT. It translates to CASSRYSGTTTDTQYF.

In this sample, this clonotype turned up a few times. V gene TRBV10-3 combines with J gene TRBJ2-7; possibly TRBD1 for D (6 bases). The CDR3 runs to 12 residues. From germline, CDR1 is ENHRY and CDR2 SYGVKD. V lost 10 bases and J lost 3, with 13 bases in between. The CDR3 is CASRDNVYEQYF. The CDR3 region has the DNA TGTGCCAGCCGGGACAATGTCTACGAGCAGTACTTC.

The chain has TRBV2 and TRBJ2-1; D is tentatively TRBD1 or TRBD2 (6 bases each). With 6 bases removed from V and 6 bases from J, the gap between germline ends came to 15 bases. Looked up from germline, CDR1 is SNHLY and CDR2 is FYNNEI. The CDR3 consists of 14 residues. The DNA of the CDR3 is TGTGCCAGCAGCGGGCCGGGGGCTATCAATGAGCAGTTCTTC. Amino acid sequence: CASSGPGAINEQFF.

This clonotype was seen many times. CDR3 region: CASSLGQGTPFRYEQYF. In nucleotides, the CDR3 is TGTGCCAGTAGTTTAGGACAGGGGACACCCTTCCGCTACGAGCAGTACTTC. The rearrangement links TRBV19 to TRBJ2-7; 9 bases line up with TRBD1. The ends lost 5 bases at V and 3 bases at J; junction bases unmatched: 14. The CDR3 spans 17 residues. CDR1 and CDR2 from the germline V gene are LNHDA and SQIVND (reference sequence).

This clonotype was detected ten times or more. J is TRBJ2-2 and V is TRBV7-2, with 10 bases identical to TRBD2. Germline V gene lookup returns CDR1 SGHTA and CDR2 FQGNSA. The CDR3 length is 17 residues. V was clipped by 1 base and J by 1 base; unmatched bases: 3. The CDR3 bases are TGTGCCAGCAGCTTAGAGCGGGGGGGTGTGAACACCGGGGAGCTGTTTTTT. It encodes CASSLERGGVNTGELFF.